This TCR beta chain is drawn from a study of PD-L1 blockade in urothelial cancer. Turning to the study itself: Analysis of blood occurred 3 weeks (second dose) and 6 weeks after treatment start. Median T cell yield per blood sample was about 150,000 cells. Overall study results and limits: Better survival was predicted when blood TCR clonality before treatment fell below the median.

Clones were read by immunoSEQ multiplex PCR, and TCRdb kept only the in-frame ones, dropping some. The sample contains tens of thousands of clones, nearly 90% of which appear only once. Trimming shortened V by 4 bases and J by 7 bases, and 12 bases separated the two germline ends. Germline loops: CDR1 SGDLS, CDR2 YYNGEE. CDR3 length: 12 residues. This clone was counted once. Antigen specificity is unknown. Time point of the sample: pretreatment peripheral blood. Peripheral blood mononuclear cells were collected from every patient before and during treatment, yielding between 1 and 8 samples per patient.

The sequence was obtained from a man aged 55-75 years with urothelial cancer. The sequencing used PBMCs, collected around atezolizumab (anti-PD-L1) treatment. The chain couples TRBV9 to TRBJ2-7; D is unclear. The DNA of the CDR3 is TGTGCCAGCAGCATCGATTCCGGGGAGCAGTACTTC. Its protein is CASSIDSGEQYF.